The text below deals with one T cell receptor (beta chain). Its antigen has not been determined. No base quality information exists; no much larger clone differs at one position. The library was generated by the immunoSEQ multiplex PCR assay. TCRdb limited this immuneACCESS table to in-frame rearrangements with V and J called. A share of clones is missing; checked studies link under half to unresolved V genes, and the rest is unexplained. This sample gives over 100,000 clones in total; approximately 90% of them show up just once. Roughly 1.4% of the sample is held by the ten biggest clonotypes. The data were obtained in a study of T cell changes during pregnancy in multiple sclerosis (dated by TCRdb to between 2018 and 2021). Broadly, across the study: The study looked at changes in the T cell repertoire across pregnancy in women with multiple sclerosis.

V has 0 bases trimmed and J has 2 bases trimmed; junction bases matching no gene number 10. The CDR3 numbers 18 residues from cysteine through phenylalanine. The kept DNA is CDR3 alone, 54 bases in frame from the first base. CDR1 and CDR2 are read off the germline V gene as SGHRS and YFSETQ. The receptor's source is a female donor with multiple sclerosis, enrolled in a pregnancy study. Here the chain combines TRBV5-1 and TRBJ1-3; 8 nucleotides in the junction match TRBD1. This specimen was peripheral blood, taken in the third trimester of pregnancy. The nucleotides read TGCGCCAGCAGCTTGGGCCAGGGGGCAAAGTGGGCTGGAAACACCATATATTTT. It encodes CASSLGQGAKWAGNTIYF.